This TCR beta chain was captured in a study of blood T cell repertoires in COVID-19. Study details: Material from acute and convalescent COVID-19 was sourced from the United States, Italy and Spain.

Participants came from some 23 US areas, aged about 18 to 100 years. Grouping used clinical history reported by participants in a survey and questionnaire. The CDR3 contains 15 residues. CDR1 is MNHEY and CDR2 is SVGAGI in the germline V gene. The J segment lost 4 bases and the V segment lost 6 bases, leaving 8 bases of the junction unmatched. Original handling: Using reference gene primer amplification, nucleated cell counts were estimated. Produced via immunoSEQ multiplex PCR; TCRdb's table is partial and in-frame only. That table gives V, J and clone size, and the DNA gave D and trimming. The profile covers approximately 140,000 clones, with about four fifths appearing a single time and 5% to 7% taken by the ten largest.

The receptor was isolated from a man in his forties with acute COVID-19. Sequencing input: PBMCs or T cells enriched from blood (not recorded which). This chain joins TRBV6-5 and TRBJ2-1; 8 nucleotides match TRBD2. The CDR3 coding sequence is TGTGCCAGCAGCGACGGGGCTAGCGGGTACAATGAGCAGTTCTTC. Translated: CASSDGASGYNEQFF.